The present T cell receptor beta chain was sequenced within a study of T-cell reconstitution after alpha-beta-depleted transplantation in children. The germline V gene encodes CDR1 SQVTM and CDR2 ANQGSEA. V was clipped by 4 bases and J by 4 bases; unmatched bases: 2. CDR3 length: 12 residues. The TCRbeta library incorporated unique molecular identifiers. TCRdb redid the calling of the PCR reads with MiXCR, one entry per CDR3 protein. The repertoire holds around 200,000 distinct CDR3 sequences, with about 15% as singletons. This TCR came from a male patient between 2 and 15 years old who had a stem cell transplant for acute lymphoblastic leukemia, so the T cells may come from the graft donor. This sequence joins TRBV29-1 and TRBJ1-2; 8 bases agree with TRBD1. The sequencing used PBMCs, mostly from graft donor cells, collected 360 days after TCRalphabeta/CD19-depleted stem cell transplant. CDR3 region: CSVGTGRYGYTF. The CDR3 DNA is TGCAGCGTTGGGACAGGGCGCTATGGCTACACCTTC.